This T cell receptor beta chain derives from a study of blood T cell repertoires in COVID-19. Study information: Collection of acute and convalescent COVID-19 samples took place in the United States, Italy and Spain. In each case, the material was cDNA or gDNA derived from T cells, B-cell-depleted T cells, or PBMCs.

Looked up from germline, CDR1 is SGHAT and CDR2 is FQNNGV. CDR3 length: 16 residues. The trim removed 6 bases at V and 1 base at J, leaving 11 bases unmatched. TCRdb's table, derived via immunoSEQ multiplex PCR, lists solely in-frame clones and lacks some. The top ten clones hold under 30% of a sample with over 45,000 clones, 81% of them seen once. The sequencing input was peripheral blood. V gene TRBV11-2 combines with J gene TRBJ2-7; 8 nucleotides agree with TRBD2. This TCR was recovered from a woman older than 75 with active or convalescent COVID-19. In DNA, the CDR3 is TGTGCCAGCAGTTCCTTCGGGAGCGGGGGATCCTACGAGCAGTACTTC. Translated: CASSSFGSGGSYEQYF.